This T cell receptor (beta chain) is from a study of blood T cell repertoires in COVID-19 (TCRdb year 2020). In the study overall: Samples from collaborators originated in the United States, Italy and Spain and spanned both the acute and convalescent phases of COVID-19. A de-identified subject ID, COVID-19 status, age in years and sex were almost always included in the sample metadata. Samples were obtained from the ongoing ImmuneRACE study (first 160 participants) and from 950 to 1,500 subjects provided by 6 global collaborators. Deeply sampled blood TCRbeta repertoires from subjects exposed to, actively infected with, or recovered from COVID-19 were included in the dataset. The repertoires were released in a freely available public database intended as a resource for research on the immune response to SARS-CoV-2. The material from the prospective study consisted of cDNA or gDNA derived from T cells, B-cell-depleted T cells, or PBMCs. Where available, HLA class I and class II types were obtained from metadata supplied by the sample provider rather than from assay-based typing. Study-wide findings and limitations: Clinical and demographic metadata were provided uncurated, with the amount varying by source and participant.

Each collaborating institution followed its own protocols to collect whole blood in K2EDTA tubes. For TCRbeta analysis, collaborators shipped samples in one of three forms: frozen whole blood, isolated PBMCs, or DNA extracted from either of those sample types. This clone came up a few times. The clone's antigen remains unknown. Per-nucleotide qualities are absent, and no much larger clonotype sits a single base away. The CDR3 spans 13 residues, from the cysteine through the phenylalanine. Only the CDR3 DNA stays, 39 bases, in frame from base 1. Between the V and J ends, shortened by 3 bases and 3 bases respectively, the junction contains 9 bases. The germline V gene sets CDR1 to SGDLS and CDR2 to YYNGEE. The immunoSEQ Assay, a bias-controlled multiplex PCR, was used to amplify TCRbeta CDR3 regions from genomic DNA. The study's processing was this. The number of nucleated cells in each sample was estimated by amplification of reference gene primers within the assay. Sequence reads were collapsed and filtered to measure the absolute abundance of every unique TCRbeta CDR3 rearrangement. For each sample, productive Simpson clonality was calculated as the square root of Simpson's diversity index across productive rearrangements. Held by TCRdb, this immuneACCESS table contains in-frame sequences only and omits some clones. Under half of the omission traces to an unresolved V gene where checked; the cause of the rest is unknown. V and J calls and clone size follow that table, whereas D and trimming were derived from the DNA. For this sample the table gives about 120,000 clones, of which 87% were detected only once. The ten biggest clones cover roughly 30% of the sample.

The sequence came from a woman aged 70-85 years with acute or convalescent COVID-19. The sequenced sample consisted of peripheral blood. The V and J genes are TRBV9 and TRBJ1-1; matching of 5 bases hints at TRBD1 as the D gene. The nucleotide sequence reads as follows: TGTGCCAGCAGCGGCGGGGGGGACACTGAAGCTTTCTTT. Protein translation: CASSGGGDTEAFF.